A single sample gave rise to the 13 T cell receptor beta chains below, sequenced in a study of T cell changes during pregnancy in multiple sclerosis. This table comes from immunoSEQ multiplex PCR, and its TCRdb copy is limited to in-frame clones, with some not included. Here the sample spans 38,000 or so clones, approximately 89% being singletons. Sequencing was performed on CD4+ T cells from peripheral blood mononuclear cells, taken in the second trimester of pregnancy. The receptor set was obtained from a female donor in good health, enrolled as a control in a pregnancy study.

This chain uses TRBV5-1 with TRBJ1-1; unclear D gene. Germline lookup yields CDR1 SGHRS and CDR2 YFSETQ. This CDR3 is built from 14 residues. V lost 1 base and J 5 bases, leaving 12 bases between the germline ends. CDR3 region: CASSLRPLGTEAFF. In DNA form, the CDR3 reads TGCGCCAGCAGCTTGAGACCTCTCGGGACTGAAGCTTTCTTT.

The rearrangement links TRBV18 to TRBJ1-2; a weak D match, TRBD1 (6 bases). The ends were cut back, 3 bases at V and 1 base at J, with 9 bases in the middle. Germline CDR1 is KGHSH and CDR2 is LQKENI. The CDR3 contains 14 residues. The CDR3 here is CASSPTDSNYGYTF. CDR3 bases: TGTGCCAGCTCACCTACGGACAGTAACTATGGCTACACCTTC. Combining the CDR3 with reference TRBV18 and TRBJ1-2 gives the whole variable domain NAGVMQNPRHLVRRRGQEARLRCSPMKGHSHVYWYRQLPEEGLKFMVYLQKENIIDESGMPKERFSAEFPKEGPSILRIQQVVRGDSAAYFCASSPTDSNYGYTFGSGTRLTVV.

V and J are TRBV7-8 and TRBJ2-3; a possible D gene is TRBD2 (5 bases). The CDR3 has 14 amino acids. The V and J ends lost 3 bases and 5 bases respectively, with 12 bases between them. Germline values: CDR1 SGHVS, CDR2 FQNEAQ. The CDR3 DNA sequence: TGTGCCAGCAGCTTGAGGGCAGCAAGAGATACGCAGTATTTT. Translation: CASSLRAARDTQYF.

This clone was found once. CDR3 protein: CASTGDALYGYTF. The CDR3 region has the DNA TGTGCCAGCACAGGGGATGCCCTCTATGGCTACACCTTC. The V call is TRBV19, the J call TRBJ1-2; TRBD1 agrees at 7 bases. CDR1 and CDR2 (germline): LNHDA, SQIVND (reference sequence). V shed 9 bases, J shed 4 bases, and the junction held 8 bases outside the gene matches. The CDR3 has 13 amino acids.

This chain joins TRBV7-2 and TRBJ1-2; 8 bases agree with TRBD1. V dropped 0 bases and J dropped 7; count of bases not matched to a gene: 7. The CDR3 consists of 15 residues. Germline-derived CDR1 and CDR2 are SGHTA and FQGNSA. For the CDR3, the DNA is TGTGCCAGCAGCTTAGCGTCCGGACAGGGAGGTGGCTACACCTTC. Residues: CASSLASGQGGGYTF.

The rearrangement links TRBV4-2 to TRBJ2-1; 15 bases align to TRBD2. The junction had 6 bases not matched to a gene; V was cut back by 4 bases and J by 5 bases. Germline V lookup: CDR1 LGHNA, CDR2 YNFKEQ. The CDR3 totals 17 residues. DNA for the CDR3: TGTGCCAGCAGCCCAGGGACTAGCGGGGGGAAAAACAATGAGCAGTTCTTC. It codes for CASSPGTSGGKNNEQFF.

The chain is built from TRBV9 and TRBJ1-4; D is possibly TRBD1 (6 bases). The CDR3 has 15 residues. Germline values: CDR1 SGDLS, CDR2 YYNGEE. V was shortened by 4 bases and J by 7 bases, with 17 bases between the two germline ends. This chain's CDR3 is CASSYGAGGAEKLFF. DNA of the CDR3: TGTGCCAGCAGCTACGGGGCCGGGGGGGCTGAAAAACTGTTTTTT. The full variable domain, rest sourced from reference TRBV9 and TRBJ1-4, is DSGVTQTPKHLITATGQRVTLRCSPRSGDLSVYWYQQSLDQGLQFLIQYYNGEERAKGNILERFSAQQFPDLHSELNLSSLELGDSALYFCASSYGAGGAEKLFFGSGTQLSVL.

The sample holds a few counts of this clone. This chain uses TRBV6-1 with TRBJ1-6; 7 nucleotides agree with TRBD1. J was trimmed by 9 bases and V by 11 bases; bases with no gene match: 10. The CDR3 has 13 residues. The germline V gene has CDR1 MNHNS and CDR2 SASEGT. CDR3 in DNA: TGTGCCGGCTCCAGGGGGATTGCTTCACCCCTCCACTTT. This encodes CAGSRGIASPLHF.

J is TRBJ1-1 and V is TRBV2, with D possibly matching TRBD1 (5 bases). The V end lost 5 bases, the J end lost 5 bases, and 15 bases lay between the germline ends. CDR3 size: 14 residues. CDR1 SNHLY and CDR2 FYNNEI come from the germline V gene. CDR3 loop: CASSQGEFGTEAFF. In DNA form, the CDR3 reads TGTGCCAGCAGTCAAGGGGAGTTTGGTACTGAAGCTTTCTTT.

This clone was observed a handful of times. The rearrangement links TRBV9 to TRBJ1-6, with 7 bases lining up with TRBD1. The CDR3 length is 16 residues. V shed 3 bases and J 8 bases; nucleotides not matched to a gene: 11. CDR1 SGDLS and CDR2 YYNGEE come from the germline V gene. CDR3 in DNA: TGTGCCAGCAGCGGCTCACCCCGACAGGGTTATTCACCCCTCCACTTT. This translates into CASSGSPRQGYSPLHF. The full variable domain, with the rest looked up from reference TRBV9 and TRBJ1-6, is DSGVTQTPKHLITATGQRVTLRCSPRSGDLSVYWYQQSLDQGLQFLIQYYNGEERAKGNILERFSAQQFPDLHSELNLSSLELGDSALYFCASSGSPRQGYSPLHFGNGTRLTVT.

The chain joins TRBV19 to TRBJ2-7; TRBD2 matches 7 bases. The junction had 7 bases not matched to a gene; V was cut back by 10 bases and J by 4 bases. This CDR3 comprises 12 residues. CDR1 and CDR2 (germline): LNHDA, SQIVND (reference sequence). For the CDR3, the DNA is TGTGCCACCGCGAGGCGGGGGTACGAGCAGTACTTC. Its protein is CATARRGYEQYF. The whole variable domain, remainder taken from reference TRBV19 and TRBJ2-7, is DGGITQSPKYLFRKEGQNVTLSCEQNLNHDAMYWYRQDPGQGLRLIYYSQIVNDFQKGDIAEGYSVSREKKESFPLTVTSAQKNPTAFYLCATARRGYEQYFGPGTRLTVT.

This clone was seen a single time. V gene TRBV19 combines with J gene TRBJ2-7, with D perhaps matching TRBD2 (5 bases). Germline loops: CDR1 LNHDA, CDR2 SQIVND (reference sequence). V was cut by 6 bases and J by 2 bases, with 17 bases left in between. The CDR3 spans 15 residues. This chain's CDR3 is CASSQKAGTPYEQYF. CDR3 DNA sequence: TGTGCCAGTAGCCAGAAGGCGGGCACCCCCTACGAGCAGTACTTC.

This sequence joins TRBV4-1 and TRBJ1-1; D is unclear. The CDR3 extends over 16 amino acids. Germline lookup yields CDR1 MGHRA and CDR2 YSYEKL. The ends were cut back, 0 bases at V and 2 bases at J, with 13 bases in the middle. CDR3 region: CASSQEGGLGNTEAFF. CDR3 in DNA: TGCGCCAGCAGCCAAGAAGGAGGACTGGGTAACACTGAAGCTTTCTTT.